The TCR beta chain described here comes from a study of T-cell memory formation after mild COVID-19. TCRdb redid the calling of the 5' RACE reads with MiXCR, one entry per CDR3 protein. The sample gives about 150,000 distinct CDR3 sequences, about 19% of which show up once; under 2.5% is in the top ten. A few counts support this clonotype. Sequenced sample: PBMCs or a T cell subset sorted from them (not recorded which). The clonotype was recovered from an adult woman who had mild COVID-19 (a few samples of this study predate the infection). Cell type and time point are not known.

The CDR3 loop is CASGGGNEQFF. The CDR3 nucleotides are TGTGCTAGTGGTGGGGGTAATGAGCAGTTCTTC. J is TRBJ2-1 and V is TRBV12-5; either TRBD1 or TRBD2 may supply D (5 bases each). V was cut by 5 bases and J by 7 bases, with 6 bases left in between. This CDR3 is 11 amino acids long. CDR1 is LGHNT and CDR2 is FRNRAP in the germline V gene.